This T cell receptor beta chain was retrieved from a study of blood T cell repertoires in COVID-19. Across the study: Nucleic acid was either cDNA or gDNA, and it came from T cells, B-cell-depleted T cells, or PBMCs.

The authors' processing: Amplification with reference gene primers provided the estimates of nucleated cell counts. Sequencing was performed with immunoSEQ multiplex PCR; in TCRdb, only in-frame clones are kept and a portion is missing. The V and J calls and the clone size are those of that table, but D and trimming were determined from the DNA. The table has fewer than 200,000 clones, over 80% seen once. This clone showed up just once. J gave up 6 bases and V 4 bases, and 2 bases lay outside the gene matches. This CDR3 is built from 13 residues. CDR1 is ENHRY, CDR2 SYGVKD, per germline. The sequence derives from a woman older than 75 with active or convalescent COVID-19. Material: peripheral blood. The chain employs TRBV10-3 and TRBJ1-4; 7 bases align to TRBD1. In DNA form, the CDR3 reads TGTGCCATCAGTGGCACAGGGGATGAAAAACTGTTTTTT. Amino acid sequence: CAISGTGDEKLFF.